Listed here is a single TCR beta chain. This specimen belongs to a study of T cell changes during pregnancy in multiple sclerosis. Assay: immunoSEQ multiplex PCR; the TCRdb copy retains only in-frame clones and omits some. The profile shows approximately 90,000 clones, roughly nine tenths of them singletons. V gave up 1 base and J gave up 3 bases; unmatched junction bases: 3. Germline V gene lookup returns CDR1 SNHLY and CDR2 FYNNEI. This CDR3 is 15 amino acids long. The receptor's source is a female donor with multiple sclerosis, enrolled in a pregnancy study. The sample in question was peripheral blood, obtained in the first trimester of pregnancy. This rearrangement joins TRBV2 to TRBJ2-3, with TRBD2 identical over 8 bases. This CDR3 is CASSEGVAGTDTQYF. For the CDR3, the DNA is TGTGCCAGCAGTGAAGGGGTAGCGGGGACAGATACGCAGTATTTT.